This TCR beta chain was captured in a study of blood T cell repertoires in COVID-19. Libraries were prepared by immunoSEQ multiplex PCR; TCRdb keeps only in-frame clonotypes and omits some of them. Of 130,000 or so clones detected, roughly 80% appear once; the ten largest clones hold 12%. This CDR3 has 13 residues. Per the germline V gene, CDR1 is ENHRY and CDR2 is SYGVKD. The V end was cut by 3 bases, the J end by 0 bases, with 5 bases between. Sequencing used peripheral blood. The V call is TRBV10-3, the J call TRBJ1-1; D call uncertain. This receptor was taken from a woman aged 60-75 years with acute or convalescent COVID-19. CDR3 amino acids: CAISDVMNTEAFF. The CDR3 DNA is TGTGCCATCAGTGATGTTATGAACACTGAAGCTTTCTTT.